This T cell receptor (beta chain) was captured in a study of T cells after somatic rescue of genetic block. Measured with immunoSEQ multiplex PCR; TCRdb has only the in-frame clones, and not every one. Here the sample spans about 68,000 clones, under 95% being singletons. This CDR3 spans 13 amino acids. The germline gives CDR1 MGHRA, CDR2 YSYEKL. V was clipped by 0 bases and J by 5 bases, with 7 bases between them. Sequencing input: peripheral blood mononuclear cells (PBMCs). The rearrangement joins TRBV4-1 to TRBJ1-1; no definite D call. This TCR derives from a man aged 35 to 55. The CDR3 region has the DNA TGCGCCAGCAGCCAAGATTTGGCAACTGAAGCTTTCTTT. Translated, it gives CASSQDLATEAFF.